This paragraph reports one TCR beta chain. No antigen is known for it. The CDR3 is made up of 12 amino acids. Germline-derived CDR1 and CDR2 are LNHDA and SQIVND (reference sequence). Trimming cost V 6 bases and J 5 bases, with 7 bases left between them. The sample comes from a study of T cell responses to AZD1222 COVID-19 vaccine. Study-level points and caveats: Spike-wide vaccine-associated CD4 TCRs dominated at 160-218 and 743-854.

The repertoire was sequenced with immunoSEQ multiplex PCR; TCRdb's copy has only in-frame clones and lacks some. The sample comprises tens of thousands of clones, roughly 80% of which are singletons, and roughly 7.2% rests with the top ten. The origin of this receptor is an adult in good health. V usage is TRBV19 and J usage is TRBJ1-4; D is ambiguous. Sequences were derived from peripheral blood, sampled on day 0 of AZD1222 vaccination. The CDR3 here is CASRQRNEKLFF. The CDR3 bases are TGTGCCAGTAGACAGAGGAATGAAAAACTGTTTTTT.